This TCR beta chain was found in a study of Ad26.COV2.S vaccination and SARS-CoV-2 variants. Described treatment: roughly 18 received Ad26.COV2.S at low or high dose, single or two shots; about 5 received placebo; per-sample allocation not given. Sampling took place 63 days after the first vaccine or placebo injection. The protocol was immunoSEQ multiplex PCR, while the TCRdb copy is restricted to in-frame clones and leaves out a portion. The sample lists about 350,000 clones; roughly 90% were seen once. V was pared by 3 bases and J by 6 bases, with 12 bases between. The CDR3 extends over 14 amino acids. CDR1 is KGHDR and CDR2 is SFDVKD in the germline V gene.

The sequence was collected from a person aged 18-65 years who received the Ad26.COV2.S COVID-19 vaccine or a placebo. This rearrangement joins TRBV24-1 to TRBJ2-3; a possible D gene is TRBD1 (6 bases). Sample: peripheral blood, taken in a trial of Ad26.COV2.S vaccine versus placebo. CDR3 amino acids: CATSDVQGSDTQYF. CDR3 nucleotides: TGTGCCACCAGTGATGTACAGGGATCCGATACGCAGTATTTT.